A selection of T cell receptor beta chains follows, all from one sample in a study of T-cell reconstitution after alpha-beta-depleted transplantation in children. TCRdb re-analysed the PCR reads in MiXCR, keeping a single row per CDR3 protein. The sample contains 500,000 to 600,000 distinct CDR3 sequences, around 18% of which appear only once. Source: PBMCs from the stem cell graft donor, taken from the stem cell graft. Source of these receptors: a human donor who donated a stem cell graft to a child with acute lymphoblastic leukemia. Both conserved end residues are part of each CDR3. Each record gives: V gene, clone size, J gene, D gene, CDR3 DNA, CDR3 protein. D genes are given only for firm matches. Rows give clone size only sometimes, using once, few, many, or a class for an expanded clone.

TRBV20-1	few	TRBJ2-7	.	TGCAGTGCTTTACAGCCAGCAAGTTCCTACGAGCAGTACTTC	CSALQPASSYEQYF
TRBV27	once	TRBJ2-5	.	TGTGCCAGCAGTCCGACAGCCGGGACTTACCAATGGACCCAGTACTTC	CASSPTAGTYQWTQYF
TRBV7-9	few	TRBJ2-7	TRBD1	TGTGCCAGCAGACGTCGGGACAGCCCCCTACGAGCATACTTC	CASRRRDSPLRAYF
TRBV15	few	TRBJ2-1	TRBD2	TGTGCCACCAGCGGAGGACTAGCGGGAGTATTTGAGCAGTTCTTC	CATSGGLAGVFEQFF
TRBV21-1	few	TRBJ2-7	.	TGTGCCAGCAGCAAGATGAAGGGTGGAGGTAAAAACTACTACTACGAGCAGTACTTC	CASSKMKGGGKNYYYEQYF
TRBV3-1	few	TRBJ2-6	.	TGTGCCAGCAGCCGGTGGGCCAAGTCTGGGGCCAACGTCCTGACTTTC	CASSRWAKSGANVLTF
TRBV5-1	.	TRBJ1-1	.	TGCGCCAGCAGCAGGTTTTCGGGGGAGGAATACACTGAAGCTTTCTTT	CASSRFSGEEYTEAFF
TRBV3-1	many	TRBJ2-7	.	TGTGCCAGCAGCCCTTGGGATAGCTCCTACGAGCAGTACTTC	CASSPWDSSYEQYF
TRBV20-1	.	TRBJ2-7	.	TGCAGTGCTAGGGGGGTGGGGCTCGACGAGCAGTACTTC	CSARGVGLDEQYF
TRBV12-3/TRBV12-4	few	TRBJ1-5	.	TGTGCCAGCAGGGCAACAAGAGGGGCCAATCAGCCCCAGCATTTT	CASRATRGANQPQHF
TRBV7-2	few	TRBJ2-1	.	TGTGCCAGCAGCGGCTACGGCAATGAGCAGTTCTTC	CASSGYGNEQFF
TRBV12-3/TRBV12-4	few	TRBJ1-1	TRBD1	TGTGCCAGCGGGCGAGAGAGGACAGGGGCCACTGAAGCTTTCTTT	CASGRERTGATEAFF
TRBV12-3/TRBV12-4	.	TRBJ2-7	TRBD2	TGTGCCAGCAGTTCCCTCTTAGGTAGCGGGAGTTACGAGCAGTACTTC	CASSSLLGSGSYEQYF
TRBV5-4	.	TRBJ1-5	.	TGTGCCAGCAGCTTGGCCGGTCCCCTCCCGGGCCAGGGAGGAAAGCCCCAGCATTTT	CASSLAGPLPGQGGKPQHF
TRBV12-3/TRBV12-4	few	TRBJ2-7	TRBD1	TGTGCCAGCAGTTGGACAGGGGACTACGAGCAGTACTTC	CASSWTGDYEQYF
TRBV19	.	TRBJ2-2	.	TGTGCCAGTAGTATCCCCGCATCGCCCCACACCGGGGAGCTGTTTTTT	CASSIPASPHTGELFF
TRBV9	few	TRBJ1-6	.	TGTGCCAGCAGCCTCACGGCGACGAGGTCTAATTCACCCCTCCACTTT	CASSLTATRSNSPLHF
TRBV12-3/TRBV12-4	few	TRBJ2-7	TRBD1	TGTGCCAGCAGTTTAGGGGACAGGGGCGACGAGCAGTACTTC	CASSLGDRGDEQYF
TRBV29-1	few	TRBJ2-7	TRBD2	TGCAGCGTTGGGTATGTTGGGACTAGCGGGAGTCTCTACGAGCAGTACTTC	CSVGYVGTSGSLYEQYF
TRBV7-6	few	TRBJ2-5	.	TGTGCCAGCAGCCCTTTCAACCAAGAGACCCAGTACTTC	CASSPFNQETQYF
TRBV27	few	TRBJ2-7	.	TGTGCCAGCAGTTTAGATGCGGGGCTAGTCTACGAGCAGTACTTC	CASSLDAGLVYEQYF
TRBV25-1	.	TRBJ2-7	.	TGTGCCAGCAGTGCCCCGAACTATTACGAGCAGTACTTC	CASSAPNYYEQYF
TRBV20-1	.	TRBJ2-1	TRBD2	TGCAGTGCTAGAGCCCGCTTGGGACTAGCGGGAGAGGGTGAGCAGTTCTTC	CSARARLGLAGEGEQFF
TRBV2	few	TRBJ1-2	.	TGTGCCAGCAGTGCGCAGGGCCTCTATGGCTACACCTTC	CASSAQGLYGYTF
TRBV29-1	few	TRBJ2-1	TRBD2	TGCAGCGTTGTAGGAACTAGCGGGGACAATGAGCAGTTCTTC	CSVVGTSGDNEQFF
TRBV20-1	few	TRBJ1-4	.	TGCAGTGCTAGAGTACCACGAGACCGCCTAGGGGATGAAAAACTGTTTTTT	CSARVPRDRLGDEKLFF
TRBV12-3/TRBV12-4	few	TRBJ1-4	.	TGTGCCAGCAGGTCTTACTCAGGGCGTGAAAAACTGTTTTTT	CASRSYSGREKLFF
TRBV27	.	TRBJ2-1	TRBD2	TGTGCCAGCAGTTCCCTGGGGGTCGGCGGGAGGAACGTTTTGGGTGAGCAGTTCTTC	CASSSLGVGGRNVLGEQFF
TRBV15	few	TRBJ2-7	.	TGTGCCACCAGCAGCTATCTCATCGTCGACGGATACGAGCAGTACTTC	CATSSYLIVDGYEQYF
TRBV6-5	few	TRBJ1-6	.	TGTGCCAGCAGTTACAATACAGGGATCGGCTCCTATAATTCACCCCTCCACTTT	CASSYNTGIGSYNSPLHF
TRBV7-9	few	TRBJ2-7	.	TGTGCCAGCAGCTTAGCGCATGCAGGGACACTATCATACGAGCAGTACTTC	CASSLAHAGTLSYEQYF
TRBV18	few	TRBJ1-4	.	TGTGCCAGCTCACCCCGGGGCAGGGCAAAGGAAAAACTGTTTTTT	CASSPRGRAKEKLFF
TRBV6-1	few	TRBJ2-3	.	TGTGCCAGCAGTGACCCGGGGGGCGGGACTAGCACAGATACGCAGTATTTT	CASSDPGGGTSTDTQYF
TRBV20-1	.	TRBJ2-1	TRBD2	TGCAGTGGCGGGAGGAGGTACAATGAGCAGTTCTTC	CSGGRRYNEQFF
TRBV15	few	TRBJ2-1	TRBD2	TGTGCCACCAGCAGGGGCTCCGGGACTAGCGGGCATGAGCAGTTCTTC	CATSRGSGTSGHEQFF
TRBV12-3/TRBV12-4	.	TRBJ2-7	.	TGTGCCAGCAGCCCGGGCGCGCGGTTCTACGAGCAGTACTTC	CASSPGARFYEQYF
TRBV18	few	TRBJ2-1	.	TGTGCCAGCTCACCACCAGTGGCCGGGTGGGGGGATGAGCAGTTCTTC	CASSPPVAGWGDEQFF
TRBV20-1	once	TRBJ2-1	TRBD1	TGCAGTGCGGAACCGGGACAGGGCCTCCATGAGCAGTTCTTC	CSAEPGQGLHEQFF
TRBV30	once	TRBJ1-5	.	TGTGCCTGGACTGAACAGAACCCTAGCAATCAGCCCCAGCATTTT	CAWTEQNPSNQPQHF
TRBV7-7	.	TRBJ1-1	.	TGTGCCAGCAGCTTTTTAATCACAGAGAACACTGAAGCTTTCTTT	CASSFLITENTEAFF
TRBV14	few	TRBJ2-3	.	TGTGCCAGCAGCCAAGGGGCTGTGCCCCTAACAGATACGCAGTATTTT	CASSQGAVPLTDTQYF
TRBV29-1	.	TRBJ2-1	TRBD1	TGCAGCGTTACCGGGACAGCGACGTCCTACAATGAGCAGTTCTTC	CSVTGTATSYNEQFF
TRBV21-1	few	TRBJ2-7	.	TGTGCCAGCAGCAAAGACACTCGCCAGTCCTACGAGCAGTACTTC	CASSKDTRQSYEQYF
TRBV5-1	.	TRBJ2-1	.	TGCGCCAGCAGCGTCTCGACTAGTAACAATGAGCAGTTCTTC	CASSVSTSNNEQFF
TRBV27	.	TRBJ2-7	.	TGTGCCAGCAGTTTATTGGGGGCGGGCTATATCCACGAGCAGTACTTC	CASSLLGAGYIHEQYF
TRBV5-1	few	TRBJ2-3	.	TGCGCCAGCAGCTCCCGGACTGGGAGCACAGATACGCAGTATTTT	CASSSRTGSTDTQYF
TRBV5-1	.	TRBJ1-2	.	TGCGCCAGCAGCTTGGTACCGGGCTGGACGGACTATGGCTACACCTTC	CASSLVPGWTDYGYTF
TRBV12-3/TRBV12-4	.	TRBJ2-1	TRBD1	TGTGCCAGCAGAGGGACAGGGGGCGGTTACAATGAGCAGTTCTTC	CASRGTGGGYNEQFF
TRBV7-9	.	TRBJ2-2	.	TGTGCCAGCAGCGAAGTTCAACGGACCGGGGAGCTGTTTTTT	CASSEVQRTGELFF
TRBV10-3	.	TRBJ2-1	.	TGTGCCCACAGGGCTGGGGACTACAATGAGCAGTTCTTC	CAHRAGDYNEQFF
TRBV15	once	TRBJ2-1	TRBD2	TGTGCCACCAGCGGACGGACTAGCGGGGCTGGGGAGCAGTTCTTC	CATSGRTSGAGEQFF
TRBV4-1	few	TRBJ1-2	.	TGCGCCAGCAGCCACTCGACTGGGGTAGAAGGCTACACCTTC	CASSHSTGVEGYTF
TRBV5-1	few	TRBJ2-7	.	TGCGCCAGCAGCCTAGGGACGGTCCTACGGGAGCAGTACTTC	CASSLGTVLREQYF
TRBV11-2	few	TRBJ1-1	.	TGTGCCAGCAGCTTATTTCCGGGGAACACTGAAGCTTTCTTT	CASSLFPGNTEAFF
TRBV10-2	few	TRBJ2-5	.	TGCGCCAGCAGTGAGATGGCTGGCCTCCAAGAGACCCAGTACTTC	CASSEMAGLQETQYF
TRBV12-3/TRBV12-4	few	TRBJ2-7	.	TGTGCCAGCAGTTTTCAAGCGGCAACTACCTACGAGCAGTACTTC	CASSFQAATTYEQYF
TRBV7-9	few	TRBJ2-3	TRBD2	TGTGCCAGCCGACGGGGGGCAGATACGCAGTATTTT	CASRRGADTQYF
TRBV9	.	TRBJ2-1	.	TGTGCCAGCAGCGTAGGACATCTCTACAATGAGCAGTTCTTC	CASSVGHLYNEQFF
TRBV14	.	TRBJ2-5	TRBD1	TGTGCCAGCAGCCCACAGGGGCCACAAGAGACCCAGTACTTC	CASSPQGPQETQYF